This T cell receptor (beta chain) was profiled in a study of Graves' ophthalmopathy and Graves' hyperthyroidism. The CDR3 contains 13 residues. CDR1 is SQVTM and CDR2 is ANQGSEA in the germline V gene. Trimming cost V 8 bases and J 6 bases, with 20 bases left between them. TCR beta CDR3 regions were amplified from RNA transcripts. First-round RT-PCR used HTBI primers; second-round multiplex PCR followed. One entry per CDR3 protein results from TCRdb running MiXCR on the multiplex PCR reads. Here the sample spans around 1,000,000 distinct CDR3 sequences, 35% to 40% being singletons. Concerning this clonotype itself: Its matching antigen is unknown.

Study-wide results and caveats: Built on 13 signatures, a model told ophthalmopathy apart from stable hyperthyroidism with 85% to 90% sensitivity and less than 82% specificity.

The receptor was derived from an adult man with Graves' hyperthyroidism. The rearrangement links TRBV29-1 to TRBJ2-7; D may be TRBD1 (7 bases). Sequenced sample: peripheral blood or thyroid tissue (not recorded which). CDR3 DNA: TGCAGCCAAGACAGGGTCGGGGGACTCGAGCAGTACTTC. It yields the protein CSQDRVGGLEQYF.